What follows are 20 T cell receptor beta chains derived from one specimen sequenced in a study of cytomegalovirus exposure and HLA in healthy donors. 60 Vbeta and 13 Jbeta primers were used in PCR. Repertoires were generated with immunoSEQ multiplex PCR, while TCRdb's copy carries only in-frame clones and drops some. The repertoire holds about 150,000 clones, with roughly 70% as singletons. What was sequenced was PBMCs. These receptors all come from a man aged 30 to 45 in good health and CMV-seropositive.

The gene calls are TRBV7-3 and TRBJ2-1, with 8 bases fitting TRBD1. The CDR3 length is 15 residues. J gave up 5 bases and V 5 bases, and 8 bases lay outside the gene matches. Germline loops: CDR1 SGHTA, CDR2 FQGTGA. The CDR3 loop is CASSHWDRNHNEQFF. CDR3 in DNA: TGTGCCAGCAGCCATTGGGACAGGAACCACAATGAGCAGTTCTTC.

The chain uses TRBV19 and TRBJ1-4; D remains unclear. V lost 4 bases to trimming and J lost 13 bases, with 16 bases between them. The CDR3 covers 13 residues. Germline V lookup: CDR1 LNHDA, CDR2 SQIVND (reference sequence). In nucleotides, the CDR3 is TGTGCCAGTAGTACGGACTCTTTAGGGCGACTGTTTTTT. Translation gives CASSTDSLGRLFF.

The CDR3 protein is CASSPGHLNTEAFF. CDR3 coding DNA: TGCGCCAGCAGCCCGGGACACTTGAACACTGAAGCTTTCTTT. This rearrangement joins TRBV5-1 to TRBJ1-1; D may be TRBD1 (6 bases). This CDR3 has 14 residues. CDR1 and CDR2 (germline): SGHRS, YFSETQ. Trimming removed 4 bases at V and 0 bases at J, with 10 bases between.

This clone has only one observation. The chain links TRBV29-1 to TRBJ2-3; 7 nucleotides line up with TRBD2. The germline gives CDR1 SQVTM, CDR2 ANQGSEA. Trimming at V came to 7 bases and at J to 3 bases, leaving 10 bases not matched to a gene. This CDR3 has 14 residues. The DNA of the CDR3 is TGCAGCGGTGCCATCGCGGGAGCAACAGATACGCAGTATTTT. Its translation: CSGAIAGATDTQYF.

The CDR3 region is CSVCPSGTDKETQYF. CDR3 nucleotide sequence: TGCAGCGTTTGTCCCTCAGGGACAGATAAAGAGACCCAGTACTTC. This chain uses TRBV29-1 with TRBJ2-5; 7 bases agree with TRBD1. The CDR3 covers 15 residues. The trim removed 5 bases at V and 3 bases at J, leaving 12 bases unmatched. The germline V gene has CDR1 SQVTM and CDR2 ANQGSEA.

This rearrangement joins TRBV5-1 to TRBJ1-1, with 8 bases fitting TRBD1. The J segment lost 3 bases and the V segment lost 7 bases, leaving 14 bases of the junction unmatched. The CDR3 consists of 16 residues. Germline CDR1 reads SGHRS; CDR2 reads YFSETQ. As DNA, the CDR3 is TGCGCCAGCGCAGCTGGGACAGGTTGGCGGGACACTGAAGCTTTCTTT. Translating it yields CASAAGTGWRDTEAFF.

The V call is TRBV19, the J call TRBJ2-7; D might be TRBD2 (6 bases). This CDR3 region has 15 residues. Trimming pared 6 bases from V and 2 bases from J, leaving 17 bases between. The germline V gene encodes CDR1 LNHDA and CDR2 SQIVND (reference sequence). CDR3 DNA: TGTGCCAGTAGGAACCGGGACTTTAACACCTACGAGCAGTACTTC. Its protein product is CASRNRDFNTYEQYF.

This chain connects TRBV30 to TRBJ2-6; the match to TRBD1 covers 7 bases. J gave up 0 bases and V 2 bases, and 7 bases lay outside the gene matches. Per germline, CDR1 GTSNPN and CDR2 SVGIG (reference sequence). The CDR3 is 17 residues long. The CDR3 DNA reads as TGTGCCTGGAGTTTTCTGACAGGGAGCTCTGGGGCCAACGTCCTGACTTTC. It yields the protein CAWSFLTGSSGANVLTF.

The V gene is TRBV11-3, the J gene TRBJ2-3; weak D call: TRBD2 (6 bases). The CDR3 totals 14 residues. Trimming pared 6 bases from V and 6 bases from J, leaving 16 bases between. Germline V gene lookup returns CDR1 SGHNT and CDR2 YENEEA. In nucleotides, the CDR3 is TGTGCCAGCAGTCTTAGCGGAGCCCAGGATACGCAGTATTTT. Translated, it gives CASSLSGAQDTQYF.

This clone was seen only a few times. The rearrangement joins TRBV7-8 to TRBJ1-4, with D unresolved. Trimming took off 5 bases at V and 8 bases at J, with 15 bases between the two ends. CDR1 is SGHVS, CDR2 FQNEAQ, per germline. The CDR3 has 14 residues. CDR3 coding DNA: TGTGCCAGCAGCGAGAGCGTGGGGAGCGAAAAACTGTTTTTT. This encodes CASSESVGSEKLFF.

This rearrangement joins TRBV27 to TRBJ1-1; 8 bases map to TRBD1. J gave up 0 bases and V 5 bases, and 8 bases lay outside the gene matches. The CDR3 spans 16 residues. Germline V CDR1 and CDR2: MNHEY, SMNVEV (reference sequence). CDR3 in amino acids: CASSRLQGAMNTEAFF. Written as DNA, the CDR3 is TGTGCCAGCAGTCGCCTCCAGGGGGCAATGAACACTGAAGCTTTCTTT.

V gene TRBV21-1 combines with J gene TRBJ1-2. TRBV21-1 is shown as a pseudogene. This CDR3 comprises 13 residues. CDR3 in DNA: TGTGCCAGCAGCAAACGGAGGGTATGTGGCTACACCTTC. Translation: CASSKRRVCGYTF.

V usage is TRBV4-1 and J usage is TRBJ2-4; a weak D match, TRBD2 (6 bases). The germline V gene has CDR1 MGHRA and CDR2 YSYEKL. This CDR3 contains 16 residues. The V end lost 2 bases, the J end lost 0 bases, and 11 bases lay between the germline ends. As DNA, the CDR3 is TGCGCCAGCAGCCAAATAGCGGCTCTAGCCAAAAACATTCAGTACTTC. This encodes CASSQIAALAKNIQYF.

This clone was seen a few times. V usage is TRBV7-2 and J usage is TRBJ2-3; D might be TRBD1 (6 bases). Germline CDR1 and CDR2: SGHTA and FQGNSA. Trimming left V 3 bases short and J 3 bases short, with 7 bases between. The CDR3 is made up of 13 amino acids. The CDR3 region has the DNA TGTGCCAGCAGCTTGACAGGAACAGATACGCAGTATTTT. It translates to CASSLTGTDTQYF.

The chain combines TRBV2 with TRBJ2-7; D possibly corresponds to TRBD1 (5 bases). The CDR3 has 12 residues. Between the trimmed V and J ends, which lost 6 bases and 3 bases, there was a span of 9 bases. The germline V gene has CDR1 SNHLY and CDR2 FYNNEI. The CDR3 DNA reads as TGTGCCAGCAGAAGACAGTACTACGAGCAGTACTTC. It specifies CASRRQYYEQYF.

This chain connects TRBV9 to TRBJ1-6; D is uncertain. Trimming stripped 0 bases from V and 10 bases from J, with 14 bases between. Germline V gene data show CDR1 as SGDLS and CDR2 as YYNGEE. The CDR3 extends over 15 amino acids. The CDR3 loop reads CASSVGPGVESPLHF. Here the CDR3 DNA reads TGTGCCAGCAGCGTAGGACCGGGAGTCGAATCACCCCTCCACTTT. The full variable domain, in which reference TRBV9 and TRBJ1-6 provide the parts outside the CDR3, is DSGVTQTPKHLITATGQRVTLRCSPRSGDLSVYWYQQSLDQGLQFLIQYYNGEERAKGNILERFSAQQFPDLHSELNLSSLELGDSALYFCASSVGPGVESPLHFGNGTRLTVT.

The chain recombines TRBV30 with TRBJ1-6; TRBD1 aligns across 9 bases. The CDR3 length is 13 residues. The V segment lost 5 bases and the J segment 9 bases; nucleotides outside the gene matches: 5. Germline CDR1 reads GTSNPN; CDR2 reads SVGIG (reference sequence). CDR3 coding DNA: TGTGCCTGGGCGACAGGGGGTACTTCACCCCTCCACTTT. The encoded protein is CAWATGGTSPLHF.

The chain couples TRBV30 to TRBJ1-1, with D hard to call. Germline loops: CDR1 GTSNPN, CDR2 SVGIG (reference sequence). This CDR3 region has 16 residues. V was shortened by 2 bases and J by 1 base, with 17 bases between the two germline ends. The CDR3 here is CAWSILGFKANTEAFF. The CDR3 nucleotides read TGTGCCTGGAGTATACTAGGGTTTAAGGCGAACACTGAAGCTTTCTTT. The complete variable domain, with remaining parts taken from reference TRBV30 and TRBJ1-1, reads SQTIHQWPATLVQPVGSPLSLECTVEGTSNPNLYWYRQAAGRGLQLLFYSVGIGQISSEVPQNLSASRPQDRQFILSSKKLLLSDSGFYLCAWSILGFKANTEAFFGQGTRLTVV.

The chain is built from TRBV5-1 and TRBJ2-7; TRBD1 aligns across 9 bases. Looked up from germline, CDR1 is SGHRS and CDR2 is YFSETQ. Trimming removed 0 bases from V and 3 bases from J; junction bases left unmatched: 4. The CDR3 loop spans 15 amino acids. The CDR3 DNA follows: TGCGCCAGCAGCTTGGATGGGACAGGGCTCTACGAGCAGTACTTC. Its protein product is CASSLDGTGLYEQYF.

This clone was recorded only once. CDR3 protein: CASSSLGLDYNEQFF. For the CDR3, the DNA is TGTGCCAGCAGTTCGCTTGGACTAGATTACAATGAGCAGTTCTTC. The chain links TRBV6-5 to TRBJ2-1; 7 bases line up with TRBD2. The junction had 7 bases not matched to a gene; V was cut back by 4 bases and J by 4 bases. Germline CDR1 MNHEY, CDR2 SVGAGI. The CDR3 runs 15 residues.